This TCR beta chain was obtained from a study of T cell repertoires in cytomegalovirus infection. Trimming took 5 bases from V and 4 from J; bases not matched to a gene: 8. Germline V lookup: CDR1 LGHNT, CDR2 FRNRAP. CDR3 length: 15 amino acids. TCRdb passed the reads through MiXCR, listing each CDR3 protein once. The table records 360,000 or so distinct CDR3 sequences, nearly 35% of them present only once. This clonotype appeared a few times. Its antigen is as yet unknown. The chain employs TRBV12-5 and TRBJ2-1, with TRBD2 identical over 7 bases. The TCR comes from a human donor in good health (CMV status not recorded). Some clones in this sample may be carry-over from other donors' samples. The specimen comprised cultured PBMCs, sampled from culture after CMV antigen stimulation. CDR3 amino acids: CASGPPSGEYNEQFF. The CDR3 bases are TGTGCTAGTGGTCCACCCAGCGGGGAATACAATGAGCAGTTCTTC.